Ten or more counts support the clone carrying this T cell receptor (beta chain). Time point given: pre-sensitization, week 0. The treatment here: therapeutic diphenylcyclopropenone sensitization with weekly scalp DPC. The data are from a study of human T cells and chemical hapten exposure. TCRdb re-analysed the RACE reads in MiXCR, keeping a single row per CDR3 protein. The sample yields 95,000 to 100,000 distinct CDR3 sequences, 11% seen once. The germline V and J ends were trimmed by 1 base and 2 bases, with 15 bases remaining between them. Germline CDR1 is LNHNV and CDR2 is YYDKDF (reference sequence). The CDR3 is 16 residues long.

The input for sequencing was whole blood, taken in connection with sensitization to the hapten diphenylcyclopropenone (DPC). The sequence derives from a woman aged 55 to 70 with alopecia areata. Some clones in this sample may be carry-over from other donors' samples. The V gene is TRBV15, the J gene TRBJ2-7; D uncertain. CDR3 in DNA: TGTGCCACCAGCAGAGCCCTGGGCCCGAGAACCTACGAGCAGTACTTC. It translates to CATSRALGPRTYEQYF.